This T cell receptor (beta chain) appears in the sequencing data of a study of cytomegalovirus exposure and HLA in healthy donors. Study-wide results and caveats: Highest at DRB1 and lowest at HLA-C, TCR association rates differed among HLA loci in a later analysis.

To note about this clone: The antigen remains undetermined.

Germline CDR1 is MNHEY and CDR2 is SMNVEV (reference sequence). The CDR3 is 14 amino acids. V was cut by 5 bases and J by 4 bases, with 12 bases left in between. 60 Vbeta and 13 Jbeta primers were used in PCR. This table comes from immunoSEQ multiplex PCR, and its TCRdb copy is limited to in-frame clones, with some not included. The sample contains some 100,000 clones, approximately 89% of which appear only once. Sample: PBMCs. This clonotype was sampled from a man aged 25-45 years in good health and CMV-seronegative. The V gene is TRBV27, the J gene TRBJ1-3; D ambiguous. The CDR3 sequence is CASSVTPQGNTIYF. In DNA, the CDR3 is TGTGCCAGCAGTGTGACTCCTCAGGGAAACACCATATATTTT.